These 7 T cell receptor beta chains share one sample of origin, sequenced in a study of blood T cells in healthy people across ages. For the second PCR, which ran for roughly 7 to 11 cycles, a sample-barcoded 5' primer and a J-beta primer mix were used. TCRdb recomputed calls from the 5' RACE reads with MiXCR, one row per CDR3 protein. The table has 750,000 to 950,000 distinct CDR3 sequences, roughly 50% seen once. What was sequenced was blood. Receptors were obtained from a man older than 75 in good health.

The chain links TRBV11-2 to TRBJ2-7; 9 bases match TRBD1. V was clipped by 5 bases and J by 2 bases; unmatched bases: 10. CDR1 is SGHAT and CDR2 is FQNNGV in the germline V gene. The CDR3 length is 16 residues. The CDR3 protein is CASSHWGTGRTYEQYF. The CDR3, as DNA: TGTGCCAGCAGCCACTGGGGGACAGGGCGAACCTACGAGCAGTACTTC.

This chain uses TRBV7-9 with TRBJ2-7; D may be TRBD1 (6 bases). Germline V gene data show CDR1 as SEHNR and CDR2 as FQNEAQ (reference sequence). This CDR3 has 14 residues. With 2 bases removed from V and 6 bases from J, the gap between germline ends came to 14 bases. CDR3: CASSLTRQVGEQYF. The DNA of the CDR3 is TGTGCCAGCAGCTTAACAAGACAGGTGGGCGAGCAGTACTTC.

The chain is built from TRBV7-9 and TRBJ2-1, with TRBD2 matching 7 bases. The CDR3 has 16 amino acids. The germline V gene encodes CDR1 SEHNR and CDR2 FQNEAQ (reference sequence). Trimming removed 7 bases from V and 3 bases from J; junction bases left unmatched: 12. Written as DNA, the CDR3 is TGTGCCAGCACCCGCCTAGCGGTATTGGGCTACAATGAGCAGTTCTTC. It specifies CASTRLAVLGYNEQFF.

This sequence joins TRBV7-2 and TRBJ2-5; 13 positions match TRBD2. The tail of the sequence fits TRBJ2-7 better, so the J call may be wrong. Per the germline V gene, CDR1 is SGHTA and CDR2 is FQGNSA. CDR3 length equals 18 residues. The CDR3 spells CTSSLASGTSGNKYEQYF. The CDR3 DNA sequence: TGTACCAGCAGCTTAGCATCCGGGACTAGCGGGAATAAGTACGAGCAGTACTTC.

The chain carries TRBV20-1 and TRBJ2-1; 10 positions agree with TRBD2. The CDR3 runs to 15 residues. Looked up from germline, CDR1 is DFQATT and CDR2 is SNEGSKA (reference sequence). Trimming at V came to 6 bases and at J to 0 bases, leaving 5 bases not matched to a gene. Here the CDR3 DNA reads TGCAGTGCGTCTAGCGGGAGTGACTCCTACAATGAGCAGTTCTTC. Translation: CSASSGSDSYNEQFF.

Only one count was recorded for this clonotype. This sequence joins TRBV28 and TRBJ1-2, with 8 bases lining up with TRBD1. CDR3 length: 14 residues. Looked up from germline, CDR1 is MDHEN and CDR2 is SYDVKM. The V gene end was trimmed by 3 bases and the J gene end by 7 bases; junction bases not matched to a gene: 7. The CDR3 coding sequence is TGTGCCAGCAGTTTGGGGACAGGCTCCTGTGGCTACACCTTC. Protein: CASSLGTGSCGYTF.

This clonotype was counted many times. Germline is not matched at one junction end, which may reflect a read error. V is TRBV5-1 and J is TRBJ2-1; maybe TRBD2 (5 bases). The CDR3 is 13 residues long. Germline values: CDR1 SGHRS, CDR2 YFSETQ. The CDR3 sequence is CASSLGLYNEQFF. CDR3 nucleotide sequence: TGTGCCAGCAGCTTAGGACTCTACAATGAGCAGTTCTTC.